A selection of T cell receptor beta chains follows, all from one sample in a study of T cell repertoires in cytomegalovirus infection. TCRdb reprocessed the reads via MiXCR and lists one record per CDR3 protein. The table includes 310,000 or so distinct CDR3 sequences, roughly 17% detected once. The sample comprised PBMCs. These receptor sequences come from a human donor in good health (CMV status not recorded). Some clones in this sample may be carry-over from other donors' samples. Each CDR3 is given with its conserved first and last residue. A D gene is named only where the DNA matches it firmly. Some rows mark clone size as missing; the rest say once, few, many or name a class of expanded clone.

d_call cdr3_length j_call clone_size v_call cdr3_nt cdr3_aa
TRBD2 15 TRBJ2-5 many TRBV7-6 TGTGCCAGCAGCAGAAAGGGAGGGTACCAAGAGACCCAGTACTTC CASSRKGGYQETQYF
TRBD1 14 TRBJ1-2 NA TRBV12-3/TRBV12-4 TGTGCCAGCAGTTGGGACAGCCCGGGGAATGGCTACACCTTC CASSWDSPGNGYTF
TRBD1 11 TRBJ1-2 many TRBV10-3 TGTGCCACGGGACAGCTCTATGGCTACACCTTC CATGQLYGYTF
NA 12 TRBJ2-3 NA TRBV18 TGTGCCAGCTCACCATATTCGGATACGCAGTATTTT CASSPYSDTQYF
TRBD1 17 TRBJ1-5 many TRBV7-2 TGTGCCAGCAGCGGGGACAGGTGGCCGGGCGGGAATCAGCCCCAGCATTTT CASSGDRWPGGNQPQHF
NA 11 TRBJ1-1 few TRBV13 TGTGCCAGCAGCTTATTGCTCGCGGCTTTCTTT CASSLLLAAFF
NA 15 TRBJ2-5 many TRBV7-6 TGTGCCAGCAGCTTATCCGGGGCAGTACAAGAGACCCAGTACTTC CASSLSGAVQETQYF
TRBD2 15 TRBJ2-3 NA TRBV6-6 TGTGCCAGCACCCATAGCGGGGATAGCACAGATACGCAGTATTTT CASTHSGDSTDTQYF
NA 15 TRBJ1-5 many TRBV28 TGTGCCAGCAGTCGCCCAGGGGTACTAGGTCAGCCCCAGCATTTT CASSRPGVLGQPQHF
NA 16 TRBJ2-1 many TRBV20-1 TGCAGTGCTAGAGATCCCCACAGCGGCGAGTACAATGAGCAGTTCTTC CSARDPHSGEYNEQFF
TRBD2 17 TRBJ2-1 NA TRBV18 TGTGCCAGCTCACCAAACGGGGGGGCCAACTCCTACAATGAGCAGTTCTTC CASSPNGGANSYNEQFF
NA 15 TRBJ2-7 large TRBV7-8 TGTGCCAGCAGCTTGGCCGGGACGATGGGGCACGAGCAGTACTTC CASSLAGTMGHEQYF
TRBD1 16 TRBJ2-2 NA TRBV11-1 TGTGCCAGCAGCTTAGTGGGACAGCTAAGGACCGGGGAGCTGTTTTTT CASSLVGQLRTGELFF
NA 12 TRBJ1-1 NA TRBV7-9 TGTGCCAGCACCTCCGCCGGGGACGAGGCTTTCTTT CASTSAGDEAFF
TRBD1 15 TRBJ1-6 many TRBV7-2 TGTGCCAGCAGCTGGCGACAGGGACGTAATTCACCCCTCCACTTT CASSWRQGRNSPLHF
NA 15 TRBJ1-2 few TRBV28 TGTGCCAGCAGTCCGGGAGAGACGAATCACTATGGCTACACCTTC CASSPGETNHYGYTF
NA 14 TRBJ2-7 many TRBV7-8 TGTGCCAGCAGCTTAGTGGCAGCCTTTACCTACGAGCAGTTC CASSLVAAFTYEQF
TRBD1 15 TRBJ1-1 many TRBV7-2 TGTGCCAGCAGCTCAACAGGACAGGGAAACACTGAAGCTTTCTTT CASSSTGQGNTEAFF
TRBD1 14 TRBJ2-7 NA TRBV12-3/TRBV12-4 TGTGCCAGCAGTGCGGGACAGGGGGTCTACGAGCAGTACTTC CASSAGQGVYEQYF
TRBD1 14 TRBJ1-1 few TRBV20-1 TGCAGTGCTAGAGATCAGGGGGGGGGGACTGAAGCTTTCTTT CSARDQGGGTEAFF
NA 15 TRBJ1-4 few TRBV7-2 TGTGCCAGCAGCCGCGGCAGGGGCCGGGGTGAAAAACTGTTTTTT CASSRGRGRGEKLFF
NA 15 TRBJ2-3 once TRBV10-3 TGTGCCATCACCGGAAGTGACCGCATCACAGATACGCAGTATTTT CAITGSDRITDTQYF
NA 12 TRBJ2-7 few TRBV5-1 TGCGCCAGCAGCTATTCAGCGTCCGAGCAGTACTTC CASSYSASEQYF
NA 14 TRBJ1-6 many TRBV12-3/TRBV12-4 TGTGCCAGCAGTTTAGGGCAGTCGAATTCACCCCTCCACTTT CASSLGQSNSPLHF
NA 15 TRBJ1-4 many TRBV6-5 TGTGCCAGCAGATCCTGGGCATCAACTAATGAAAAACTGTTTTTT CASRSWASTNEKLFF
NA 18 TRBJ2-4 many TRBV12-3/TRBV12-4 TGTGCCAGCAGTGGGAGGGACAGCCGAGAAGAAGCCAAAAACATTCAGTACTTC CASSGRDSREEAKNIQYF
TRBD2 15 TRBJ2-1 NA TRBV7-2 TGTGCCAGCAGCTTCACTAGCGGGGGGTGGGGTGAGCAGTTCTTC CASSFTSGGWGEQFF
NA 20 TRBJ2-1 NA TRBV6-2/TRBV6-3 TGTGCCAGCAGTAGGATTGGGTCCTACCTTCCTAGGAGCTCCTACAATGAGCAGTTCTTC CASSRIGSYLPRSSYNEQFF
NA 15 TRBJ2-5 few TRBV18 TGTGCCAGCTCGCCCAACAGGTTAAAGAAAGAGACCCAGTACTTC CASSPNRLKKETQYF